The 2 T cell receptor beta chains presented below share a single source sample, sequenced in a study of graft-versus-host responses after intestinal transplantation. Sequencing was performed with immunoSEQ multiplex PCR; in TCRdb, only in-frame clones are kept and a portion is missing. The data hold about 38,000 clones, with roughly four fifths observed a single time. The sequencing here drew on PBMCs, taken 1070 days after transplant. These TCRs come from a human patient who received an intestinal transplant, so some T cells may come from the graft donor.

The chain recombines TRBV18 with TRBJ2-7; D remains ambiguous. Trimming pared 0 bases from V and 3 bases from J, leaving 6 bases between. CDR1 and CDR2 from the germline V gene are KGHSH and LQKENI. This CDR3 has 13 amino acids. The CDR3 DNA follows: TGTGCCAGCTCACCACCAGACGACTACGAGCAGTACTTC. Translating gives CASSPPDDYEQYF.

The chain is built from TRBV5-1 and TRBJ2-5, with D perhaps matching TRBD1 (5 bases). V was cut by 0 bases and J by 5 bases, with 20 bases left in between. The CDR3 is made up of 17 amino acids. CDR1 is SGHRS and CDR2 is YFSETQ in the germline V gene. The CDR3 here is CASSLGQGRLTLETQYF. As DNA, the CDR3 is TGCGCCAGCAGCTTGGGTCAGGGCCGGCTGACGTTGGAGACCCAGTACTTC.